This T cell receptor beta chain emerged from a study of T cell responses to AZD1222 COVID-19 vaccine. Profiled with immunoSEQ multiplex PCR; TCRdb holds only in-frame clones, not every one. The profile shows 65,000 to 70,000 clones, over 60% of them singletons. As to this clone: Its antigen is not identified.

Findings of the study overall: Spike-specific TCR breadth and depth both grew after two AZD1222 doses.

The CDR3 runs 15 residues. In germline, CDR1 is MNHNS, CDR2 SASEGT. V lost 0 bases, J lost 6 bases, and 12 bases lay in between. The TCR comes from an adult in good health. This specimen consisted of peripheral blood, obtained on day 0 of AZD1222 vaccination. The chain uses TRBV6-1 and TRBJ1-5, with D maybe TRBD1 (5 bases). The CDR3 region has the DNA TGTGCCAGCAGTGAAGCGGGAGGGGTTGGTCAGCCCCAGCATTTT. Encoded protein: CASSEAGGVGQPQHF.